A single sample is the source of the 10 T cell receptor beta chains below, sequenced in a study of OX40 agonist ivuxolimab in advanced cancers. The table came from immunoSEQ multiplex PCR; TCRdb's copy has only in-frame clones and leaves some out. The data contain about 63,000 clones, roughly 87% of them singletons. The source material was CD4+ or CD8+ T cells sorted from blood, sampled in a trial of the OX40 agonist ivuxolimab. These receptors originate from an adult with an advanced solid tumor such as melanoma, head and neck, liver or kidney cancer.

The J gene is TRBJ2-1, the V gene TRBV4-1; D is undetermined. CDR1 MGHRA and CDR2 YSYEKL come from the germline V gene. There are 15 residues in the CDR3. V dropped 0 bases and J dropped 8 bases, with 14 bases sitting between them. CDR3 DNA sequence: TGCGCCAGCAGCCAAGATTCCAGACTTCTCCATGAGCAGTTCTTC. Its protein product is CASSQDSRLLHEQFF.

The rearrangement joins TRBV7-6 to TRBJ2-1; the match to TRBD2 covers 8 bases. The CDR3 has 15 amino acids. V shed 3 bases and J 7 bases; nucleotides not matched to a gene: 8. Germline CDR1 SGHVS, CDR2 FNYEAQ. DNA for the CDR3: TGTGCCAGCAGCTTCCGAGCGGGGGACTCAAATGAGCAGTTCTTC. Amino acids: CASSFRAGDSNEQFF.

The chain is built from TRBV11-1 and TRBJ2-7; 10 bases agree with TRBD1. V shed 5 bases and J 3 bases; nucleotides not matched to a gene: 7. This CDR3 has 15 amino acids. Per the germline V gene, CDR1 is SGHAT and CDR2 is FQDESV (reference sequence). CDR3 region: CASSPAGTGVYEQYF. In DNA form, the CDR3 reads TGTGCCAGCAGCCCCGCCGGGACAGGGGTCTACGAGCAGTACTTC.

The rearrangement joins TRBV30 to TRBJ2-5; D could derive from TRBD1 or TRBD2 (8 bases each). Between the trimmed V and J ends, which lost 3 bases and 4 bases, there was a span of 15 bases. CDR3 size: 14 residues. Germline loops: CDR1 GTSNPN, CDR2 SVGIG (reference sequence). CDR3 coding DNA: TGTGCCTGGAGCCAGGGGGCGGGGGGAGAGACCCAGTACTTC. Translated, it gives CAWSQGAGGETQYF. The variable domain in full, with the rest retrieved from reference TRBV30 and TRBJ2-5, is SQTIHQWPATLVQPVGSPLSLECTVEGTSNPNLYWYRQAAGRGLQLLFYSVGIGQISSEVPQNLSASRPQDRQFILSSKKLLLSDSGFYLCAWSQGAGGETQYFGPGTRLLVL.

Here the CDR3 reads CASSLANRGVSTEAFF. CDR3 nucleotide sequence: TGTGCCAGCAGCTTAGCAAACAGGGGTGTGTCGACTGAAGCTTTCTTT. V is TRBV7-6 and J is TRBJ1-1; TRBD1 aligns across 7 bases. Germline V lookup: CDR1 SGHVS, CDR2 FNYEAQ. The CDR3 covers 16 residues. Losses at the gene ends were 0 bases for V and 5 bases for J; bases not matched to a gene: 9. Full variable domain (rest looked up from reference TRBV7-6 and TRBJ1-1): GAGVSQSPRYKVTKRGQDVALRCDPISGHVSLYWYRQALGQGPEFLTYFNYEAQQDKSGLPNDRFSAERPEGSISTLTIQRTEQRDSAMYRCASSLANRGVSTEAFFGQGTRLTVV.

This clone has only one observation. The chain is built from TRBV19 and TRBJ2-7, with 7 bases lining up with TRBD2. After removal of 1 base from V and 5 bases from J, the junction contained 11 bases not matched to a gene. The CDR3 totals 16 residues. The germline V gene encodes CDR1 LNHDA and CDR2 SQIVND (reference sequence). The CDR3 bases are TGTGCCAGTAGTATAGCACCAGCTGCGGGGGTCGACGAGCAGTACTTC. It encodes CASSIAPAAGVDEQYF.

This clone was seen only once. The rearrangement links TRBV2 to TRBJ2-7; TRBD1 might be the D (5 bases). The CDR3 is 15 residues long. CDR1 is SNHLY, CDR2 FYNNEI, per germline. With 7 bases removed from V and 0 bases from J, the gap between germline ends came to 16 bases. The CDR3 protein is CASTVWGQSSYEQYF. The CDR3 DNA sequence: TGTGCCAGCACCGTTTGGGGCCAAAGCTCCTACGAGCAGTACTTC.

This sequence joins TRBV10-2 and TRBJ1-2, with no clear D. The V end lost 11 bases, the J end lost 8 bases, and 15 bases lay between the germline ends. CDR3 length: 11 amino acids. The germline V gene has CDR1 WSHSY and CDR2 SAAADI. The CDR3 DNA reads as TGCGCCGTCGTAGGGCGAAAAGGCTACACCTTC. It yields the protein CAVVGRKGYTF.

CDR3 region: CAISVDSNQPQHF. As DNA, the CDR3 is TGTGCCATCAGTGTCGATAGCAATCAGCCCCAGCATTTT. V is TRBV10-3 and J is TRBJ1-5; the D is unclear. The CDR3 has 13 amino acids. Germline V gene data show CDR1 as ENHRY and CDR2 as SYGVKD. Trimming shortened V by 4 bases and J by 0 bases, and 4 bases separated the two germline ends.

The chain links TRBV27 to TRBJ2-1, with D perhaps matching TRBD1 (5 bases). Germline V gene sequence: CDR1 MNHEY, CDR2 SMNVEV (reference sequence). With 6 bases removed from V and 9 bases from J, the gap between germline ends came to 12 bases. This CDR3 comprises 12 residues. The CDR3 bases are TGTGCCAGCAGACCCGACAGAGCTGAGCAGTTCTTC. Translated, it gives CASRPDRAEQFF.